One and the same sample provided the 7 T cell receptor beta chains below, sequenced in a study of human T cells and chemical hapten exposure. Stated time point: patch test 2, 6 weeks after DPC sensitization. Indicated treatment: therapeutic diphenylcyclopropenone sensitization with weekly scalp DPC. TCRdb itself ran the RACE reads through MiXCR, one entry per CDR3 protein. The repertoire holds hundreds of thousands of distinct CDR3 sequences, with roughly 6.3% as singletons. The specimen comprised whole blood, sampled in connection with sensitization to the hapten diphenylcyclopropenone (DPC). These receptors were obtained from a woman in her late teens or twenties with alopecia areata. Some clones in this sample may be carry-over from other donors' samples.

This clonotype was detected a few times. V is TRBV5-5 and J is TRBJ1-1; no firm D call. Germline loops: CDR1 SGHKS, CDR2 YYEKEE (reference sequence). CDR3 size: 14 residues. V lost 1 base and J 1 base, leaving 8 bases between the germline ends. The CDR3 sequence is CASSLSQANTEAFF. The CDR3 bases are TGTGCCAGCAGCTTGTCTCAGGCGAACACTGAAGCTTTCTTT.

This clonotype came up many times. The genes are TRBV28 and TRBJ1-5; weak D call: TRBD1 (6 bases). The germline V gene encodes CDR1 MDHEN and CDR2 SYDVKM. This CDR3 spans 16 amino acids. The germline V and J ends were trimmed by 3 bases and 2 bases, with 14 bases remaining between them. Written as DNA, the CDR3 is TGTGCCAGCAGTTTCCGCAGGGGAGTTGGCAATCAGCCCCAGCATTTT. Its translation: CASSFRRGVGNQPQHF.

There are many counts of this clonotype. The CDR3 region has the DNA TGTGCCAGCAGTCCAGGGGTACTCAGCTCTGGGGCCAACGTCCTGACTTTC. This codes for CASSPGVLSSGANVLTF. The rearrangement uses TRBV11-3 and TRBJ2-6; weak D call: TRBD1 (6 bases). The V end was cut by 6 bases, the J end by 0 bases, with 15 bases between. In germline, CDR1 is SGHNT, CDR2 YENEEA. This CDR3 contains 17 residues.

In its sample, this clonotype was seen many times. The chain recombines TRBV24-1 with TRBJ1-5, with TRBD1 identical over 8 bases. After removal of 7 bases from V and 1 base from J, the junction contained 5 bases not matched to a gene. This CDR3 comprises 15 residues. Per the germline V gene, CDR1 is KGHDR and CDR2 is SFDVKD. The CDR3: CATSITGGSNQPQHF. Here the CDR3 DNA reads TGTGCCACCAGCATTACAGGGGGAAGCAATCAGCCCCAGCATTTT.

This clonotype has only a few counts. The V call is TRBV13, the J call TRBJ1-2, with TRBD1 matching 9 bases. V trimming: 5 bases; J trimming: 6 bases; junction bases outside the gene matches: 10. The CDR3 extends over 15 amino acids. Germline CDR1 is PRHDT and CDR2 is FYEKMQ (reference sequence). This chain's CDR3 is CASSQPGQGTDGYTF. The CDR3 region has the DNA TGTGCCAGCAGCCAACCGGGACAGGGTACTGATGGCTACACCTTC.

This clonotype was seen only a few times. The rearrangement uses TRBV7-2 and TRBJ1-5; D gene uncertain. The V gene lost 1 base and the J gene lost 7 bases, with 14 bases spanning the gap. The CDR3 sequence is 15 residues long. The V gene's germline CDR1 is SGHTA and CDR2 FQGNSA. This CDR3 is CASSLDGLPRQPQHF. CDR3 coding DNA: TGTGCCAGCAGCTTAGATGGGTTACCGCGCCAGCCCCAGCATTTT.

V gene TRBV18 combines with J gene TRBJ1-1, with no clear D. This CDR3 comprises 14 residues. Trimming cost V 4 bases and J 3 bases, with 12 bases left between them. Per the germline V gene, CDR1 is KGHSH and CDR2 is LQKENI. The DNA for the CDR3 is TGTGCCAGCTCACATGTCCCCCGGGACACTGAAGCTTTCTTT. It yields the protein CASSHVPRDTEAFF.